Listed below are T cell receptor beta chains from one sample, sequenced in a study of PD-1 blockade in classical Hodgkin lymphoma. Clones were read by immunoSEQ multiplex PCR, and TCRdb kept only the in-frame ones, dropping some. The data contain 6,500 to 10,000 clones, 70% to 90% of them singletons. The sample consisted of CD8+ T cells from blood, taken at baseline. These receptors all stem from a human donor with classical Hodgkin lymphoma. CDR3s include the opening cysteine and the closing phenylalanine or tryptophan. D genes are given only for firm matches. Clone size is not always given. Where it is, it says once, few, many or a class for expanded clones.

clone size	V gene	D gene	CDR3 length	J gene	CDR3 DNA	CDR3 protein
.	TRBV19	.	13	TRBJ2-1	TGTGCCAGTACGGTTAGCTCCTACAATGAGCAGTTCTTC	CASTVSSYNEQFF
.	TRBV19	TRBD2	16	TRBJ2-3	TGTGCCAGTAGTATACCCGAGCGGGAGATTCCAGATACGCAGTATTTT	CASSIPEREIPDTQYF
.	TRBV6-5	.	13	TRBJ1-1	TGTGCCAGCAGTCTAACCTGGACAGCTGAAGCTTTCTTT	CASSLTWTAEAFF
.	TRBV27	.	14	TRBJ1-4	TGTGCCAGCAGTTTGGGTTCCCCCCATGAAAAACTGTTTTTT	CASSLGSPHEKLFF
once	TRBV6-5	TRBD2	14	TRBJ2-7	TGTGCCAGCAGGCCCCGGGACTACTCCTACGAGCAGTACTTC	CASRPRDYSYEQYF
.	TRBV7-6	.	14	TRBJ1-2	TGTGCCAGCAGCTTAGCGGGGGGGGTCCATGGCTACACCTTC	CASSLAGGVHGYTF
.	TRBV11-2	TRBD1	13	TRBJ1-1	TGTGCCAGCAGCTTTACAGGGGGACCTGAAGCTTTCTTT	CASSFTGGPEAFF
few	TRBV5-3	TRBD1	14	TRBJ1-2	TGTGCCAGAAGCCAAATGACAGGGGGCCATGGCTACACCTTC	CARSQMTGGHGYTF
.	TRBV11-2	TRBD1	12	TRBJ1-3	TGTGCCAGCAGCCTACAGGGGAACACCATATATTTT	CASSLQGNTIYF
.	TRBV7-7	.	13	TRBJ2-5	TGTGCTAGCAGTGACGACCTCCAAGAGACCCAGTACTTC	CASSDDLQETQYF
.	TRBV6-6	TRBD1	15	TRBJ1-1	TGTGCCAGCAGTTCCGTACAGGGGGCAGATACTGAAGCTTTCTTT	CASSSVQGADTEAFF
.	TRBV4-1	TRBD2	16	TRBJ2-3	TGCGCCAGCAGCCGCACACTAGCGGATAGCACAGATACGCAGTATTTT	CASSRTLADSTDTQYF
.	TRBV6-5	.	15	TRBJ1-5	TGTGCCAGCAGAACAGGGTCCTATAGCAATCAGCCCCAGCATTTT	CASRTGSYSNQPQHF
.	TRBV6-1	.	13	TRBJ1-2	TGTGCCACCAGCACACCGCCAGGGTATGGCTACACCTTC	CATSTPPGYGYTF
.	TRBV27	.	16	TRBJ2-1	TGTGCCAGCAGTTTGACTAACTGGGGCTCCTACAATGAGCAGTTCTTC	CASSLTNWGSYNEQFF
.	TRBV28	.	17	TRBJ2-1	TGTGCCAGCAGTTTCATTGGTAGGGGGAGCTCCTACAATGAGCAGTTCTTC	CASSFIGRGSSYNEQFF
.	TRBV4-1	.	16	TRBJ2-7	TGCGCCAGCAGCCAAGATGGGCAGGGATTCACCTACGAGCAGTACTTC	CASSQDGQGFTYEQYF
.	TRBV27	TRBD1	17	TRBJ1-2	TGTGCCAGCAGTTTATCGGCGACAGGGTTGCTCCCTAGTGGCTACACCTTC	CASSLSATGLLPSGYTF
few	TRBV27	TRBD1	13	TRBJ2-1	TGTGCCAGCAGTTTCACAGGGGTTAATGAGCAGTTCTTC	CASSFTGVNEQFF
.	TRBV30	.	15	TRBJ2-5	TGTGCCTGGATACCTGGGGGGTCGCACGCAGAGACCCAGTACTTC	CAWIPGGSHAETQYF
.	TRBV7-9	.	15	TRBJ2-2	TGTGCCAGCAGACTTGTGGGACACAACACCGGGGAGCTGTTTTTT	CASRLVGHNTGELFF
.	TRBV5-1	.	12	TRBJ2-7	TGCGCCAGCAGCTGGATCTCCTACGAGCAGTACTTC	CASSWISYEQYF
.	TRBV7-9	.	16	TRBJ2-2	TGTGCCAGCAGCCCACCGCCGGGACATACGACCGGGGAGCTGTTTTTT	CASSPPPGHTTGELFF
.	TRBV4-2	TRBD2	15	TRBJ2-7	TGTGCCAGCAGCCAAGTATCGACTAGCGGATACGAGCAGTACTTC	CASSQVSTSGYEQYF
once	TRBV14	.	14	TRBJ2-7	TGTGCCAGCAGCCATCTAGAACCTCCCTACGAGCAGTACTTC	CASSHLEPPYEQYF
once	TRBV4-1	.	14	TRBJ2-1	TGCGCCTCTAGGCTCAGAAGCTCCTACAATGAGCAGTTCTTC	CASRLRSSYNEQFF
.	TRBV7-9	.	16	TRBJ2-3	TGTGCCAGCACCCAATTCCAGGGGTTGGTGGCAGATACGCAGTATTTT	CASTQFQGLVADTQYF
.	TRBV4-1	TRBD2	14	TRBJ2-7	TGCGCCAGCAGCCACGGGGGGGACAACTACGAGCAGTACTTC	CASSHGGDNYEQYF
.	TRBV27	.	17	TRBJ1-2	TGTGCCAGCAGTGAAATAGCCCACCGGGGTGTGGACTATGGCTACACCTTC	CASSEIAHRGVDYGYTF
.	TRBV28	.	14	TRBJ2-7	TGTGCCAGCAGTCCGGACTCGCTCGCATACGAGCAGTACTTC	CASSPDSLAYEQYF
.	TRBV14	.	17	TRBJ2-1	TGTGCCAGCAGCCAAGTTTTCCCCCTTCCCTCCTACAATGAGCAGTTCTTC	CASSQVFPLPSYNEQFF
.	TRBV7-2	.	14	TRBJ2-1	TGTGCCAGCAGCTTAGGGCTATGGAACAATGAGCAGTTCTTC	CASSLGLWNNEQFF
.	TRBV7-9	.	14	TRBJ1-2	TGTGCCAGCAGCTTAACGGGGCAGGCGTATGGCTACACCTTC	CASSLTGQAYGYTF